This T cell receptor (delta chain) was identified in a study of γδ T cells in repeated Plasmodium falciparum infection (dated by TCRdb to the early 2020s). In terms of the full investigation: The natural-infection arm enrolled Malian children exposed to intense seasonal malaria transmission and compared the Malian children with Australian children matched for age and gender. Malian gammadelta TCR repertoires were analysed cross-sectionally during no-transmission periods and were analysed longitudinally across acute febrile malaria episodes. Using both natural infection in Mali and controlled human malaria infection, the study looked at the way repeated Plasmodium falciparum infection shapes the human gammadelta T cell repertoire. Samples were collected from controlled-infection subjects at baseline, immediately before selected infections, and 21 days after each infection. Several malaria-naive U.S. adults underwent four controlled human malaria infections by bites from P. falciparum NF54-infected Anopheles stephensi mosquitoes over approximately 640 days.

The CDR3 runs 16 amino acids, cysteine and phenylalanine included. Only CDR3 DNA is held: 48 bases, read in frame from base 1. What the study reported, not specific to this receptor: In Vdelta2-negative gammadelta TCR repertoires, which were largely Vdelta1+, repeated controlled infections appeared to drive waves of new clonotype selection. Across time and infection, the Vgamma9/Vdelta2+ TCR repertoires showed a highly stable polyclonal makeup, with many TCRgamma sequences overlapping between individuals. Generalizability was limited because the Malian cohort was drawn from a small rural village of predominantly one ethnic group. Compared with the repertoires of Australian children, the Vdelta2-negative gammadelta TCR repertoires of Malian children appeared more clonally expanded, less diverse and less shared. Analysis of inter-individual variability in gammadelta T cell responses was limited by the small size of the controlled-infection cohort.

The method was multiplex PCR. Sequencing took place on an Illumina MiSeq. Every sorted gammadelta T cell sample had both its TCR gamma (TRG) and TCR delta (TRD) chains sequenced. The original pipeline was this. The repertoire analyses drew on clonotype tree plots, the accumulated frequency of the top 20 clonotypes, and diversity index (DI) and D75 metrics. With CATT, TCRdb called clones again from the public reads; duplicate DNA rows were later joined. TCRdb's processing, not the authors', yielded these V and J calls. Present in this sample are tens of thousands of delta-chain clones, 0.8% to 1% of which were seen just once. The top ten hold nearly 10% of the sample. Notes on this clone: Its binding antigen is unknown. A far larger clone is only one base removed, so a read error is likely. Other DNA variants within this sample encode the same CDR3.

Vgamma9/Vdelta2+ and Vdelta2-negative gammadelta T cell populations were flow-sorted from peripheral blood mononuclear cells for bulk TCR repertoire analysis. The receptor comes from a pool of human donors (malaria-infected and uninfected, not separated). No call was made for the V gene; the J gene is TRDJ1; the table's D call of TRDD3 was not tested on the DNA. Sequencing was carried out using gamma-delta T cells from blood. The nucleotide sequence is TGTGCTCTTGGGGAAGTACCCGCCTATACCACTGATAAACTCATCTTT. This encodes CALGEVPAYTTDKLIF.